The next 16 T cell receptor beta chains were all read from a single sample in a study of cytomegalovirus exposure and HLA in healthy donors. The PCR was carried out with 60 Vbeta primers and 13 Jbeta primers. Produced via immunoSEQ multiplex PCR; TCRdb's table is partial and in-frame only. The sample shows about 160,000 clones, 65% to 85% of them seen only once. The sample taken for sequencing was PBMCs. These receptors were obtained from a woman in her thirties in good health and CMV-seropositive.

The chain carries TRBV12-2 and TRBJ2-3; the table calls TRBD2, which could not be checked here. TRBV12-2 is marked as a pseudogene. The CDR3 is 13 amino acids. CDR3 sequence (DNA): TGTGCAAGTCGCTTACCTAGGCCAGATACGCAGTATTTT. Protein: CASRLPRPDTQYF.

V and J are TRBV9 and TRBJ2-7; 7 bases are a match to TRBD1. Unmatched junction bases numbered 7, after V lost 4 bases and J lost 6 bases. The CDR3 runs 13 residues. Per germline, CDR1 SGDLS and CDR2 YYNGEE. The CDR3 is CASSRDRVGEQYF. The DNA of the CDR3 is TGTGCCAGCAGCAGAGACAGGGTGGGCGAGCAGTACTTC.

As DNA, the CDR3 is TGTGCCAGCAGCTTGGGACAGGGGGCGGCTGGGGCCAACGTCCTGACTTTC. It encodes CASSLGQGAAGANVLTF. J is TRBJ2-6 and V is TRBV5-4; TRBD1 matches at 10 bases. Germline V gene data show CDR1 as SGHNT and CDR2 as YYREEE (reference sequence). The trim removed 0 bases at V and 2 bases at J, leaving 2 bases unmatched. This CDR3 region has 17 residues. Together with reference TRBV5-4 and TRBJ2-6, the CDR3 gives the full variable domain: ETGVTQSPTHLIKTRGQQVTLRCSSQSGHNTVSWYQQALGQGPQFIFQYYREEENGRGNFPPRFSGLQFPNYSSELNVNALELDDSALYLCASSLGQGAAGANVLTFGAGSRLTVL.

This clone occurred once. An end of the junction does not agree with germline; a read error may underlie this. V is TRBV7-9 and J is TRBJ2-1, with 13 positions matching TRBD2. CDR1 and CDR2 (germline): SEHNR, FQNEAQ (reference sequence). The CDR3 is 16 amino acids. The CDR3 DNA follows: TGTGCCGGCAGTTTTACTAGCGGGGGGGCCAGTTGTGAGCAGTTCTTC. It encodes CAGSFTSGGASCEQFF.

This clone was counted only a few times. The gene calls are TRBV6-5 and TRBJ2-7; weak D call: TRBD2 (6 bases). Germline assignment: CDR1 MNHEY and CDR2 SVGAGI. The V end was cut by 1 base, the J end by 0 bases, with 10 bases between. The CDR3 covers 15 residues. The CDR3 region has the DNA TGTGCCAGCAGTTACTGGGGGGACGGCTCCTACGAGCAGTACTTC. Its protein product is CASSYWGDGSYEQYF.

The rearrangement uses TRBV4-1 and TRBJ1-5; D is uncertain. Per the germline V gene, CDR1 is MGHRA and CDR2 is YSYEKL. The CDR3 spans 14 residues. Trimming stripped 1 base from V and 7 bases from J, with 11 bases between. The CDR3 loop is CASSQAENGQPQHF. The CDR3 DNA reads TGCGCCAGCAGCCAAGCGGAGAACGGCCAGCCCCAGCATTTT.

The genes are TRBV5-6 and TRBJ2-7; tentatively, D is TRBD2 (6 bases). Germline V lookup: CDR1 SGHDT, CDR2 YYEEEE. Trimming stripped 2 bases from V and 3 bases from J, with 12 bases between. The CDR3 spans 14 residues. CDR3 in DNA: TGTGCCAGCAGCTTACAAGGGGAGGTCTACGAGCAGTACTTC. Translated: CASSLQGEVYEQYF.

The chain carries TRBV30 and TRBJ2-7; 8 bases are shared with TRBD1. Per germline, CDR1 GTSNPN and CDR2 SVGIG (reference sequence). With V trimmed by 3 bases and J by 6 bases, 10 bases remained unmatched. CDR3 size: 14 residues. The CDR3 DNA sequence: TGTGCCTGGAGCGGACAGGGAGCACGGGGCGAGCAGTACTTC. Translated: CAWSGQGARGEQYF. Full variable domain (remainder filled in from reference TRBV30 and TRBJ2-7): SQTIHQWPATLVQPVGSPLSLECTVEGTSNPNLYWYRQAAGRGLQLLFYSVGIGQISSEVPQNLSASRPQDRQFILSSKKLLLSDSGFYLCAWSGQGARGEQYFGPGTRLTVT.

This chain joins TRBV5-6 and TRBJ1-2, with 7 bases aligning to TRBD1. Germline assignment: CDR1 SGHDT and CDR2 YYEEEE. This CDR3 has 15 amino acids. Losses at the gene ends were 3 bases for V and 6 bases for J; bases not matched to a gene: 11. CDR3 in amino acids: CASSSSTGLLDGYTF. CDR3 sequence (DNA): TGTGCCAGCAGCTCTTCGACAGGGCTTCTAGATGGCTACACCTTC. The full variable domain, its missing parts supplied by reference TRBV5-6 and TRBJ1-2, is DAGVTQSPTHLIKTRGQQVTLRCSPKSGHDTVSWYQQALGQGPQFIFQYYEEEERQRGNFPDRFSGHQFPNYSSELNVNALLLGDSALYLCASSSSTGLLDGYTFGSGTRLTVV.

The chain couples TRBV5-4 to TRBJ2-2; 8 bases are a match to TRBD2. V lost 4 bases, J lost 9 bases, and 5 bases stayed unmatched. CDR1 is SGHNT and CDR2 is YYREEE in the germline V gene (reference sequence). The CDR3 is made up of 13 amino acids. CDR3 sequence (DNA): TGTGCCAGCAGCCGGGAGGGTGGCCGGGAGCTGTTTTTT. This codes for CASSREGGRELFF.

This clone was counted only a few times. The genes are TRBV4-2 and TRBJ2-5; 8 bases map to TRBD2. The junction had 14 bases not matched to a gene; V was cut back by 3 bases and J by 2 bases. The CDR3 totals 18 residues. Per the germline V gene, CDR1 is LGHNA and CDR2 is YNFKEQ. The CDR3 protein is CASSQGPNGGALQETQYF. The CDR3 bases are TGTGCCAGCAGCCAGGGGCCTAACGGGGGGGCCTTACAAGAGACCCAGTACTTC.

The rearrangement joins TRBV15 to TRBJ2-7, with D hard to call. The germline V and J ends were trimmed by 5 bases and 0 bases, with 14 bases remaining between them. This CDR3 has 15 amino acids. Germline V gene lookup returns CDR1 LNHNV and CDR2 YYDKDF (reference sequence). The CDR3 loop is CATSADFASSYEQYF. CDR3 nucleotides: TGTGCCACCAGCGCTGACTTCGCGAGCTCCTACGAGCAGTACTTC.

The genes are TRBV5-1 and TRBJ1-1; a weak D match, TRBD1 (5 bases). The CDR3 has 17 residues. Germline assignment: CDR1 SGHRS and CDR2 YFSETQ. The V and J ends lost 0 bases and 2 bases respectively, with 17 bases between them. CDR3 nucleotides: TGCGCCAGCAGCTTGGGGCGGCAGGGTCGGCCTAACACTGAAGCTTTCTTT. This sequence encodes CASSLGRQGRPNTEAFF.

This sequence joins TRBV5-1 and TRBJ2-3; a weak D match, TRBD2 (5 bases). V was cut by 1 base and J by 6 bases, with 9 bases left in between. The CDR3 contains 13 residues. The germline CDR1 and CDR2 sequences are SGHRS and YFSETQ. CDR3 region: CASSLYRGDTQYF. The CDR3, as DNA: TGCGCCAGCAGCTTGTACAGAGGGGATACGCAGTATTTT. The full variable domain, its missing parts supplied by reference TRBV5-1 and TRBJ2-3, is KAGVTQTPRYLIKTRGQQVTLSCSPISGHRSVSWYQQTPGQGLQFLFEYFSETQRNKGNFPGRFSGRQFSNSRSEMNVSTLELGDSALYLCASSLYRGDTQYFGPGTRLTVL.

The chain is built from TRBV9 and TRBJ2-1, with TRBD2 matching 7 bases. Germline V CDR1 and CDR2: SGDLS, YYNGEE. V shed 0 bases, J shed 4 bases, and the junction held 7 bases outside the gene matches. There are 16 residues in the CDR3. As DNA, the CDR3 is TGTGCCAGCAGCGTAGGCGGGGGTGACGGTTACAATGAGCAGTTCTTC. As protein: CASSVGGGDGYNEQFF.

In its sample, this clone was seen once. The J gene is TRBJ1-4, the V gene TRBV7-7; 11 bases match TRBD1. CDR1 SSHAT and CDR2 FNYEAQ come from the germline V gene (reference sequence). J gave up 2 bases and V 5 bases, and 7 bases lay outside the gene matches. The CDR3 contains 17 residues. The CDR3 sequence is CASSPGTGGQTNEKLFF. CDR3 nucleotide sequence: TGTGCCAGCAGCCCCGGGACAGGGGGGCAGACTAATGAAAAACTGTTTTTT.